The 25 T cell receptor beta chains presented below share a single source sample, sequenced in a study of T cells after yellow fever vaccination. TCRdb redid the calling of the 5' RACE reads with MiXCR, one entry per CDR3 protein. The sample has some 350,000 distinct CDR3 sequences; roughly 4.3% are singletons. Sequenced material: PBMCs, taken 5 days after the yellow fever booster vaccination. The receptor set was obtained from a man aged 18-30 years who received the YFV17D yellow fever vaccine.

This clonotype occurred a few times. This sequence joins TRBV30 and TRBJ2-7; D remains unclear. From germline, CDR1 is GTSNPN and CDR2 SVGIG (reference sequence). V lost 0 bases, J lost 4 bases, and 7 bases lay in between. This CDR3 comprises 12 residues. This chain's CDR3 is CAWSVIGYEQYF. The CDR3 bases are TGTGCCTGGAGTGTTATAGGATACGAGCAGTACTTC.

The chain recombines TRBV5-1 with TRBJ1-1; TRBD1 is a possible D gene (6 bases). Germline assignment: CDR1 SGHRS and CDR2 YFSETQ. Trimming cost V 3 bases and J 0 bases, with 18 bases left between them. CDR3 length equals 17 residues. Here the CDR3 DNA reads TGCGCCAGCAGCTCTCCGGTGGGGGCGCGGATGAACACTGAAGCTTTCTTT. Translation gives CASSSPVGARMNTEAFF. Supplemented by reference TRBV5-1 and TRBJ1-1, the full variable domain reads KAGVTQTPRYLIKTRGQQVTLSCSPISGHRSVSWYQQTPGQGLQFLFEYFSETQRNKGNFPGRFSGRQFSNSRSEMNVSTLELGDSALYLCASSSPVGARMNTEAFFGQGTRLTVV.

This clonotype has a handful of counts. CDR3 sequence: CATLGGGPDTQYF. CDR3 nucleotide sequence: TGTGCCACTCTCGGGGGGGGCCCAGATACGCAGTATTTT. The gene calls are TRBV28 and TRBJ2-3; 8 bases agree with TRBD2. The CDR3 covers 13 residues. The J segment lost 4 bases and the V segment lost 10 bases, leaving 7 bases of the junction unmatched. Germline lookup yields CDR1 MDHEN and CDR2 SYDVKM.

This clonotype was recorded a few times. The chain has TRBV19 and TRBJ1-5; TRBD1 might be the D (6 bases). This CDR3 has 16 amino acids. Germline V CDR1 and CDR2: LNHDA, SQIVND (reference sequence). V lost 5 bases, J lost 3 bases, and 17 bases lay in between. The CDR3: CASSRQGTNSNQPQHF. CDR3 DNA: TGTGCCAGTAGTCGCCAGGGGACGAATTCCAATCAGCCCCAGCATTTT.

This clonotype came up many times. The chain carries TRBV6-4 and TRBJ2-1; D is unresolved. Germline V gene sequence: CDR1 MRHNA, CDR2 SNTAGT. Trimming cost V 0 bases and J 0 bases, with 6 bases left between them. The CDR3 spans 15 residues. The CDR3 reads CASSDSGRSYNEQFF. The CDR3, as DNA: TGTGCCAGCAGTGACTCAGGGCGCTCCTACAATGAGCAGTTCTTC.

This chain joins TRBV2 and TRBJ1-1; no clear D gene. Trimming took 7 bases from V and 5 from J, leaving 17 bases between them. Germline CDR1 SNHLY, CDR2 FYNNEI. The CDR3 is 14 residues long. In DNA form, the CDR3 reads TGTGCCAGCAAAATTACGGGCGGTGGAACTGAAGCTTTCTTT. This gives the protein CASKITGGGTEAFF.

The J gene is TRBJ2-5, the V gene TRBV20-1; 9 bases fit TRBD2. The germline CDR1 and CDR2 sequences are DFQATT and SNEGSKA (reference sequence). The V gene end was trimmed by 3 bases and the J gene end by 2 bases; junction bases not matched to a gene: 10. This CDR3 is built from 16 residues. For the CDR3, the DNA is TGCAGTGCTAGGGTAGCTAGCGGGGCGATTCAAGAGACCCAGTACTTC. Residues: CSARVASGAIQETQYF.

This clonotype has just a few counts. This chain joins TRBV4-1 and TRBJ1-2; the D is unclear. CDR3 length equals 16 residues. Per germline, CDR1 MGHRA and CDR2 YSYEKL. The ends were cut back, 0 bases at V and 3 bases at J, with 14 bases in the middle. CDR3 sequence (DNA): TGCGCCAGCAGCCAAGATCTCCGTCCTCTCGACTATGGCTACACCTTC. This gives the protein CASSQDLRPLDYGYTF.

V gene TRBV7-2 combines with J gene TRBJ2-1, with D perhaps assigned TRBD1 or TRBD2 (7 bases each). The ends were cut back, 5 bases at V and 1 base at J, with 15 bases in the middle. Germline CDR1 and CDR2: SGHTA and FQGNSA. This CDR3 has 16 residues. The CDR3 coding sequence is TGTGCCAGCAGCCTCAGGGGGGGGACTTCCTACAATGAGCAGTTCTTC. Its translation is CASSLRGGTSYNEQFF. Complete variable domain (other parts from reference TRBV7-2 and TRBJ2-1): GAGVSQSPSNKVTEKGKDVELRCDPISGHTALYWYRQSLGQGLEFLIYFQGNSAPDKSGLPSDRFSAERTGGSVSTLTIQRTQQEDSAVYLCASSLRGGTSYNEQFFGPGTRLTVL.

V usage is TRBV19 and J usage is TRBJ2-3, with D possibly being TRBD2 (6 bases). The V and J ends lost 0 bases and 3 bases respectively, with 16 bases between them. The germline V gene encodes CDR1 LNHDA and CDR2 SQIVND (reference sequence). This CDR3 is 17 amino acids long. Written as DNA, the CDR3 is TGTGCCAGTAGTATAGATCGGGACTGGCTAGCGACAGATACGCAGTATTTT. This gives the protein CASSIDRDWLATDTQYF.

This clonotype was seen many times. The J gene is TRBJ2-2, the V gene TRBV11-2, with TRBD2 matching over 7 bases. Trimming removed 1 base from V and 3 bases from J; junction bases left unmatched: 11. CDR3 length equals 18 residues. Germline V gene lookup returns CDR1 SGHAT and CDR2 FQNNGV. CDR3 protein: CASSLGGRAGLDTGELFF. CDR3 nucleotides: TGTGCCAGCAGCTTAGGCGGTAGAGCGGGGCTCGACACCGGGGAGCTGTTTTTT.

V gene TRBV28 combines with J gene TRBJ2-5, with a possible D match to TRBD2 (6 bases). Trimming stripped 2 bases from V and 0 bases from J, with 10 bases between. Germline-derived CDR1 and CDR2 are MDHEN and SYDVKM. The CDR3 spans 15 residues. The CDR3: CASSLRGRYQETQYF. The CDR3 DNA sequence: TGTGCCAGCAGTTTACGGGGGAGATACCAAGAGACCCAGTACTTC.

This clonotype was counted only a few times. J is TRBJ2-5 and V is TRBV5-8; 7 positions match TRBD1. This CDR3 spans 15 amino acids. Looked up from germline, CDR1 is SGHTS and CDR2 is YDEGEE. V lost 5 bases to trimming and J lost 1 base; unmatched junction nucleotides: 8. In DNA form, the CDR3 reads TGTGCCAGCAGTCCCATAGGACAGGTCCAAGAGACCCAGTACTTC. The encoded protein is CASSPIGQVQETQYF.

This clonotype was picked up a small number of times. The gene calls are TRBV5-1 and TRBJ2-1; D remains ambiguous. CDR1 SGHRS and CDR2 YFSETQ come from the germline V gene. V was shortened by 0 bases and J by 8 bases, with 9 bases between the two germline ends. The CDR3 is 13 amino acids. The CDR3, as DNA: TGCGCCAGCAGCTTGGAAGGTTTGTATGAGCAGTTCTTC. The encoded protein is CASSLEGLYEQFF.

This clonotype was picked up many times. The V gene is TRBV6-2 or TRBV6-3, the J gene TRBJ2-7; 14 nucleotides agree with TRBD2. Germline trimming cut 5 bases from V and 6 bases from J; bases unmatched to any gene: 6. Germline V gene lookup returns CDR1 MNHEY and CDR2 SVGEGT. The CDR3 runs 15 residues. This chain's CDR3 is CASSPGLAGVGEQYV. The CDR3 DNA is TGTGCCAGCAGTCCGGGACTAGCGGGGGTAGGCGAGCAGTACGTC.

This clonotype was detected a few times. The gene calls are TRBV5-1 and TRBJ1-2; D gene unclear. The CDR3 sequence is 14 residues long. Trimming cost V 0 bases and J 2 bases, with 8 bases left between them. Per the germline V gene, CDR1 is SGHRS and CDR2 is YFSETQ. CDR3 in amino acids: CASSLERGNYGYTF. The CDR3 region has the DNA TGCGCCAGCAGCTTGGAGCGCGGAAACTATGGCTACACCTTC.

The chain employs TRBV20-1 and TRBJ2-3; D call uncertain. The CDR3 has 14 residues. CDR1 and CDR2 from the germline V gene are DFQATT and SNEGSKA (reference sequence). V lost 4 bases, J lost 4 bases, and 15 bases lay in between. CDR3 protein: CSAKVFEEADTQYF. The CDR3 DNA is TGCAGTGCTAAGGTTTTTGAAGAAGCAGATACGCAGTATTTT.

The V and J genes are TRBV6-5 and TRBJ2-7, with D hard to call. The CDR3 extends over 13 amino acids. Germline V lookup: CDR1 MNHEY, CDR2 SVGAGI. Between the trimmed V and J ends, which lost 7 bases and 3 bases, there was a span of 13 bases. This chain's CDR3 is CASMGFEDYEQYF. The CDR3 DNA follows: TGTGCCAGCATGGGTTTCGAAGACTACGAGCAGTACTTC.

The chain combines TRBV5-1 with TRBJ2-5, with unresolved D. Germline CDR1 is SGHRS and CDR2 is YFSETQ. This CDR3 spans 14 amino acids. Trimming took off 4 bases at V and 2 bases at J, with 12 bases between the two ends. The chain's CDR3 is CASSRQVPQETQYF. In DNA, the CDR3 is TGCGCCAGCAGCCGTCAGGTCCCTCAAGAGACCCAGTACTTC.

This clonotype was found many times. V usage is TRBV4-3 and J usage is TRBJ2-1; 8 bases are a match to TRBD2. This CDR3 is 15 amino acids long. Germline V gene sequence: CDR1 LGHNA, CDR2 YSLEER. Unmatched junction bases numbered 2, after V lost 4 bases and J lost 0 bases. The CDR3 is CASSPGTSSYNEQFF. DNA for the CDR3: TGCGCCAGCAGCCCCGGGACTAGCTCCTACAATGAGCAGTTCTTC.

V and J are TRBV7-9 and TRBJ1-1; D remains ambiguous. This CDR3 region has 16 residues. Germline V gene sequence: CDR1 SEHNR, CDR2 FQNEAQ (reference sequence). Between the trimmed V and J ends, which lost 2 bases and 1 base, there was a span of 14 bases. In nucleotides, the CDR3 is TGTGCCAGCAGCTTATCACCCGCGAACTGGAACACTGAAGCTTTCTTT. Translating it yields CASSLSPANWNTEAFF.

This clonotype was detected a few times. The DNA for the CDR3 is TGCGCCAGCAGCTTGAGAGGCAGACCGAACACTGAAGCTTTCTTT. It yields the protein CASSLRGRPNTEAFF. The J gene is TRBJ1-1, the V gene TRBV5-1; no definite D call. Trimming removed 1 base at V and 1 base at J, with 11 bases between. Germline CDR1 and CDR2: SGHRS and YFSETQ. The CDR3 contains 15 residues.

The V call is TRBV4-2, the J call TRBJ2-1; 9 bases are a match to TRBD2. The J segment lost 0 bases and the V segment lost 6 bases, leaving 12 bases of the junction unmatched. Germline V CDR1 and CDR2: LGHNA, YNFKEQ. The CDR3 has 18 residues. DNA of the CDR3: TGTGCCAGCAGTCCCTCGGATGGCGGGGGGGCCTCCTACAATGAGCAGTTCTTC. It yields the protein CASSPSDGGGASYNEQFF.

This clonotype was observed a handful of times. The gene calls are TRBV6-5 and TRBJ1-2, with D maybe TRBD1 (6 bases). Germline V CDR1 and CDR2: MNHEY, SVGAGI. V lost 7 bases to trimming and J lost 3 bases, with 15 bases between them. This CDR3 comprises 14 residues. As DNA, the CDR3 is TGTGCCAGCAAAGAAGGACAGAACTACTATGGCTACACCTTC. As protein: CASKEGQNYYGYTF.

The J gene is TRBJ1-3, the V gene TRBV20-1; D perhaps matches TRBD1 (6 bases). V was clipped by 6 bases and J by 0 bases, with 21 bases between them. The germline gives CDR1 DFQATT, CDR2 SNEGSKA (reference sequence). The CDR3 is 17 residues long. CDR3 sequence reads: CSAQRTVSHISGNTIYF. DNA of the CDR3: TGCAGTGCCCAGAGGACAGTTTCGCATATCTCTGGAAACACCATATATTTT.